This T cell receptor beta chain derives from a study of metastatic and nonmetastatic thyroid tumors. TCRdb redid the clone calls on the PCR reads using MiXCR. The sample carries 22,000 or so clones, more than 30% recorded once. Each patient went into thyroid surgery without having received any treatment. The V end lost 1 base, the J end lost 4 bases, and 17 bases lay between the germline ends. The CDR3 contains 16 residues. Germline CDR1 and CDR2: DFQATT and SNEGSKA (reference sequence). Sequenced input: blood. This chain links TRBV20-1 with TRBJ1-5, with D unclear. This clonotype was obtained from a male donor with papillary thyroid cancer or a benign thyroid nodule (not recorded which). Some clones in this sample may be carry-over from other donors' samples. The CDR3 spells CSARGATYRGNQPQHF. As DNA, the CDR3 is TGCAGTGCTAGAGGTGCCACCTATAGAGGGAATCAGCCCCAGCATTTT.